Each of the 5 T cell receptor beta chains below was sequenced from the same sample in a study of T cells in Graves' hyperthyroidism and ophthalmopathy (dated by TCRdb to about 2019). Library generation was performed with multiplex PCR. The listed sequencing device is Illumina HiSeq 2000. Amplification of TCR beta CDR3 regions was carried out from RNA transcripts. For the first round of RT-PCR on the TCR CDR3, the HTBI primer set was used together with the Qiagen OneStep RT-PCR kit. Using fastp trimming at Q25 and MiXCR clonotype assembly, TCRdb reanalyzed the public sequencing data and kept in-frame beta chains. For every CDR3 protein sequence, its rows merge into one entry that carries the most common genes and DNA. This sample gives a few hundred thousand distinct CDR3 sequences in total; around a quarter of them show up just once. The top ten clonotypes cover more than 60% of the sample. Sequencing was carried out using blood. The source of these receptors is a man aged 45-60 years with Graves' hyperthyroidism.

This clonotype came up a few times. Germline is not matched at one junction end, which may reflect a read error. J is TRBJ2-2 and V is TRBV19, with D perhaps TRBD1 (6 bases). Germline V gene data show CDR1 as LNHDA and CDR2 as SQIVND (reference sequence). The length of the CDR3 is 15 residues. CDR3 DNA: TGTGCCAATAGTATAGCCCTACAGGGAATCGGGGAGCTGTTTTTT. As protein: CANSIALQGIGELFF.

This clonotype has a count of ten or more. J is TRBJ1-1 and V is TRBV27; D gene ambiguous. This CDR3 comprises 15 residues. Germline values: CDR1 MNHEY, CDR2 SMNVEV (reference sequence). Trimming stripped 2 bases from V and 2 bases from J, with 12 bases between. As DNA, the CDR3 is TGTGCCAGCAGTTTAGTCTCAGACTTAAACACTGAAGCTTTCTTT. Amino acid sequence: CASSLVSDLNTEAFF.

This clonotype was seen only a few times. The chain links TRBV6-1 to TRBJ2-4; the D is unclear. The length of the CDR3 is 14 residues. V lost 1 base and J 7 bases, leaving 11 bases between the germline ends. The germline gives CDR1 MNHNS, CDR2 SASEGT. In DNA, the CDR3 is TGTGCCAGCAGTGAAGATCTAGTTCGTAACATTCAGTACTTC. Amino acids: CASSEDLVRNIQYF.

The sample holds a few counts of this clonotype. The chain combines TRBV7-3 with TRBJ2-2, with TRBD1 identical over 7 bases. V shed 5 bases and J 7 bases; nucleotides not matched to a gene: 10. The CDR3 covers 15 residues. Per the germline V gene, CDR1 is SGHTA and CDR2 is FQGTGA. The CDR3 bases are TGTGCCAGCAGCCAAAGACAGGGAGTTGGCGGGGAGCTGTTTTTT. The encoded protein is CASSQRQGVGGELFF.

This clonotype occurred a few times. The chain links TRBV7-9 to TRBJ2-3; 7 positions match TRBD1. Trimming took 4 bases from V and 0 from J; bases not matched to a gene: 7. Germline loops: CDR1 SEHNR, CDR2 FQNEAQ (reference sequence). This CDR3 contains 16 residues. CDR3 in amino acids: CASSSEPGQSTDTQYF. CDR3 sequence (DNA): TGTGCCAGCAGCTCCGAACCGGGACAGAGCACAGATACGCAGTATTTT. The complete variable domain, with remaining parts taken from reference TRBV7-9 and TRBJ2-3, reads DTGVSQNPRHKITKRGQNVTFRCDPISEHNRLYWYRQTLGQGPEFLTYFQNEAQLEKSRLLSDRFSAERPKGSFSTLEIQRTEQGDSAMYLCASSSEPGQSTDTQYFGPGTRLTVL.